What follows describes a single T cell receptor (beta chain). The data were taken from a study of blood T cell repertoires in COVID-19. About the research overall: Sample material is recorded as cDNA or gDNA derived from T cells, B-cell-depleted T cells, or PBMCs.

This CDR3 is 17 amino acids long. V dropped 1 base and J dropped 3; count of bases not matched to a gene: 8. Germline loops: CDR1 SGHRS, CDR2 YFSETQ. Produced via immunoSEQ multiplex PCR; TCRdb's table is partial and in-frame only. This sample carries approximately 100,000 clones, approximately 86% of them seen once, and the ten largest clones take about 6.5%. This chain joins TRBV5-1 and TRBJ2-2; 8 nucleotides line up with TRBD1. Material: peripheral blood. The receptor's source is a woman aged 55-69 years with acute or convalescent COVID-19. CDR3 region: CASSLYTGGMDTGELFF. In DNA form, the CDR3 reads TGCGCCAGCAGCTTGTATACAGGGGGTATGGACACCGGGGAGCTGTTTTTT.